The rows below give T cell receptor beta chains drawn from one sample of a study of blood T cells in healthy people across ages. In TCRdb, the 5' RACE reads were re-called with MiXCR into one record per CDR3 protein. The sample yields approximately 900,000 distinct CDR3 sequences, almost 30% seen once. The sample was also reused in another study, on T cells of mothers and their children.

Sequenced input: blood. These receptor sequences come from a woman aged 40 to 55 in good health. Each CDR3 is given with its conserved first and last residue. A D gene is named only where the DNA matches it firmly. For some rows the clone size is stated as once, few or many, or as a class when expanded; others skip it.

V	J	length	D	size	DNA	CDR3
TRBV4-3	TRBJ1-5	14	NA	few	TGCGCCAGCAGCCAAGATATTCAGAATCAGCCCCAGCATTTT	CASSQDIQNQPQHF
TRBV12-5	TRBJ2-2	18	TRBD2	NA	TGTGCTAGTGGTTTGGGAATTAGCGGGGGGGCGGACACCGGGGAGCTGTTTTTT	CASGLGISGGADTGELFF
TRBV20-1	TRBJ1-4	15	NA	NA	TGCAGTGCTAGAGATATGGGGACGGAGAATGAAAAACTGTTTTTT	CSARDMGTENEKLFF
TRBV7-9	TRBJ2-5	14	TRBD1	many	TGTGCCAGCAGCATAAGCACAGGGGAAGAGACCCAGTACTTC	CASSISTGEETQYF
TRBV28	TRBJ2-3	15	NA	few	TGTGCCAGCAGTTGGTCGGGCCGAGGCCCCTATACGCAGTATTTT	CASSWSGRGPYTQYF
TRBV29-1	TRBJ2-7	12	NA	NA	TGCAGCGTTGGAGGACGGGGTAAAGAGCAGTACTTC	CSVGGRGKEQYF
TRBV20-1	TRBJ2-3	14	TRBD2	few	TGCAGTGCTAGTATTAGCGGGGCCACAGATACGCAGTATTTT	CSASISGATDTQYF
TRBV2	TRBJ2-7	13	NA	NA	TGTGTCAGGACGACACTGGCGGGCTACGAGCAGTACTTC	CVRTTLAGYEQYF
TRBV7-2	TRBJ2-7	15	NA	NA	TGTGCCAGCAGCTCACAGGGTGGCTCCTACAATGAGCAGTACTTC	CASSSQGGSYNEQYF
TRBV6-5	TRBJ2-5	14	NA	many	TGTGCCAGCAGCCGGCGACAGCTCCAAGAGACCCAGTACTTC	CASSRRQLQETQYF
TRBV6-4	TRBJ2-1	15	TRBD2	NA	TGTGCCAGCAGTGACTTAGCGGGACGGCCGAATGAGCAGTTCTTC	CASSDLAGRPNEQFF
TRBV5-1	TRBJ2-5	12	NA	few	TGCGCCAACAGCTCACAGGCGGAGACCCAGTACTTC	CANSSQAETQYF
TRBV7-3	TRBJ2-4	14	TRBD2	NA	TGTGCCAGCAGCATCGGACTAGCGGGGGGGATTCAGTACTTC	CASSIGLAGGIQYF
TRBV29-1	TRBJ1-2	12	TRBD1	once	TGCGGCGTTGGGGCAGGGGGCGAAGGCTACACCTTC	CGVGAGGEGYTF
TRBV29-1	TRBJ2-3	14	TRBD2	many	TGCAGCGTTGAGACTAGCGGTCCGGGGAATACGCAGTATTTT	CSVETSGPGNTQYF
TRBV20-1	TRBJ1-1	13	NA	NA	TGCAGTGCTAGATTGCTCCAGGGCCTTGAAGCTTTCTTT	CSARLLQGLEAFF
TRBV28	TRBJ1-1	12	NA	NA	TGTGCCAGCGGACAGTTGAACACTGAAGCTTTCTTT	CASGQLNTEAFF